This T cell receptor beta chain emerged from a study of regulatory T cells in long-lasting Graves disease. The TCR beta library used iRepertoire HTBI primers with Arm-PCR amplification of CDR3. TCRdb re-analysed the multiplex PCR reads in MiXCR, keeping a single row per CDR3 protein. The sample records approximately 390,000 distinct CDR3 sequences, roughly 17% being singletons. This CDR3 has 14 residues. The trim removed 4 bases at V and 6 bases at J, leaving 5 bases unmatched. This clonotype was picked up many times. Time point: newly diagnosed GD, antithyroid drugs for less than 3 months. PBMCs provided the RNA from which the TCR library was made. The same specimen was also included in a second study, on T cells in Graves' hyperthyroidism and ophthalmopathy.

This chain uses TRBV12-3 or TRBV12-4 with TRBJ2-1, with TRBD2 matching over 8 bases. The clonotype was recovered from a woman younger than 35 with Graves disease. Material: peripheral blood mononuclear cells (PBMCs), obtained at new diagnosis, from a patient treated with antithyroid drugs. CDR3 residues: CASSYGTRINEQFF. As DNA, the CDR3 is TGTGCCAGCAGTTACGGGACTAGAATCAATGAGCAGTTCTTC.